This TCR beta chain was captured by sequencing in a study of blood T cell repertoires in COVID-19. Study in general: There were acute and convalescent COVID-19 samples, and they came from the United States, Italy and Spain. T cells, B-cell-depleted T cells, or PBMCs provided the cDNA or gDNA that served as material.

Original analysis: Amplifying reference gene primers gave estimates of nucleated cell counts. Using immunoSEQ multiplex PCR, the repertoire was profiled, and TCRdb retains in-frame clones only, with some absent. The V and J calls and the clone size are those of that table, but D and trimming were determined from the DNA. The sample shows under 110,000 clones, about 85% of them seen only once. CDR3 length: 15 residues. V was pared by 6 bases and J by 4 bases, with 15 bases between. CDR1 and CDR2 (germline): LGHNA, YSLEER. The chain has TRBV4-3 and TRBJ2-2; TRBD2 might be the D (5 bases). Sequenced material: peripheral blood. This TCR derives from a woman aged 70 to 79 with active or convalescent COVID-19. The CDR3 region has the DNA TGCGCCAGCAGGGACTCCGGGATGGGCACCGGGGAGCTGTTTTTT. Its translation: CASRDSGMGTGELFF.